The source of this T cell receptor (beta chain) is a study of human T cells and chemical hapten exposure. Time point: patch test 3, about 24 weeks after DPC sensitization. Treatment in this sample: therapeutic diphenylcyclopropenone sensitization with weekly scalp DPC. MiXCR, applied by TCRdb to the RACE reads, yields one record per CDR3 protein. Among roughly 62,000 distinct CDR3 sequences listed, around 12% were seen once. Notes on this clonotype: What it binds is not known.

CDR1 SEHNR and CDR2 FQNEAQ come from the germline V gene (reference sequence). The V gene lost 1 base and the J gene lost 7 bases, with 11 bases spanning the gap. The CDR3 is 14 amino acids. The study, taken as a whole, reports: Patch test score rose with PT1 expanded TCRs, significant at 8, 16, 32, not 4.

This TCR was recovered from a man aged 30-40 years with alopecia areata. Some clones in this sample may be carry-over from other donors' samples. V gene TRBV7-9 combines with J gene TRBJ1-5; D might be TRBD1 (6 bases). The sequencing here drew on whole blood, taken in connection with sensitization to the hapten diphenylcyclopropenone (DPC). Here the CDR3 reads CASSLEGQWQPQHF. In DNA form, the CDR3 reads TGTGCCAGCAGCTTAGAAGGACAGTGGCAGCCCCAGCATTTT. The variable domain in full, completed from reference TRBV7-9 and TRBJ1-5, reads DTGVSQNPRHKITKRGQNVTFRCDPISEHNRLYWYRQTLGQGPEFLTYFQNEAQLEKSRLLSDRFSAERPKGSFSTLEIQRTEQGDSAMYLCASSLEGQWQPQHFGDGTRLSIL.